These 8 T cell receptor beta chains originate from one sample sequenced in a study of STAT5B mutations in CD4+ large granular lymphocyte leukemia. Profiling relied on immunoSEQ multiplex PCR, and the TCRdb table lists in-frame clones only, not all of them. The sample has around 27,000 clones, under 80% seen once. Sequenced material: CD4+ T cells from blood buffy coats. Every receptor here comes from a human donor in good health.

The chain combines TRBV7-8 with TRBJ2-5, with D unresolved. With the DNA end fitting TRBJ2-7 better, the J assignment may be wrong. The CDR3 runs to 15 residues. Germline V gives CDR1 SGHVS, CDR2 FQNEAQ. CDR3 in amino acids: CASSLQPQFSYEQYF. CDR3 nucleotides: TGTGCCAGCAGCTTACAACCCCAGTTCTCCTACGAGCAGTACTTC.

The CDR3 loop reads CASEAGASGRSAQYF. CDR3 bases: TGTGCCAGCGAGGCGGGGGCTAGCGGGAGGTCTGCGCAGTATTTT. V gene TRBV19 combines with J gene TRBJ2-3, with 11 nucleotides matching TRBD2. Trimming at V came to 9 bases and at J to 10 bases, leaving 15 bases not matched to a gene. The germline gives CDR1 LNHDA, CDR2 SQIVND (reference sequence). The CDR3 loop spans 15 amino acids.

This chain links TRBV5-1 with TRBJ2-1; maybe TRBD2 (5 bases). V was shortened by 7 bases and J by 6 bases, with 17 bases between the two germline ends. The germline V gene encodes CDR1 SGHRS and CDR2 YFSETQ. The CDR3 runs 14 residues. Here the CDR3 reads CASSAGDLSNEQFF. In DNA, the CDR3 is TGCGCCAGCTCCGCGGGCGACCTCTCCAATGAGCAGTTCTTC. The full variable domain, its missing parts supplied by reference TRBV5-1 and TRBJ2-1, is KAGVTQTPRYLIKTRGQQVTLSCSPISGHRSVSWYQQTPGQGLQFLFEYFSETQRNKGNFPGRFSGRQFSNSRSEMNVSTLELGDSALYLCASSAGDLSNEQFFGPGTRLTVL.

The chain employs TRBV28 and TRBJ2-5; 14 bases agree with TRBD2. The germline V gene encodes CDR1 MDHEN and CDR2 SYDVKM. The CDR3 consists of 15 residues. J lost 2 bases, V lost 5 bases, and 1 base had no gene match. CDR3 loop: CASSGTSGGQETQYF. The CDR3, as DNA: TGTGCCAGCAGTGGGACTAGCGGGGGACAAGAGACCCAGTACTTC.

V and J are TRBV5-1 and TRBJ2-3; 7 positions agree with TRBD2. The CDR3 is made up of 15 amino acids. With V trimmed by 2 bases and J by 4 bases, 7 bases remained unmatched. Germline CDR1 reads SGHRS; CDR2 reads YFSETQ. The CDR3 DNA reads as TGCGCCAGCAGCTTCGGCGGGAGTCGGTCAGATACGCAGTATTTT. Protein product: CASSFGGSRSDTQYF.

The chain carries TRBV5-4 and TRBJ2-1; 9 nucleotides align to TRBD2. V shed 9 bases and J 2 bases; nucleotides not matched to a gene: 12. The CDR3 loop spans 16 amino acids. Germline assignment: CDR1 SGHNT and CDR2 YYREEE (reference sequence). The CDR3 loop reads CATTTQLAGAYNEQFF. CDR3 bases: TGTGCCACCACCACTCAATTAGCGGGGGCCTACAATGAGCAGTTCTTC.

The chain employs TRBV5-5 and TRBJ2-2; no clear D gene. Germline CDR1 is SGHKS and CDR2 is YYEKEE (reference sequence). This CDR3 region has 13 residues. V was clipped by 2 bases and J by 3 bases, with 5 bases between them. CDR3 sequence: CASSFYHTGELFF. Here the CDR3 DNA reads TGTGCCAGCAGCTTCTATCACACCGGGGAGCTGTTTTTT.

This sequence joins TRBV9 and TRBJ2-7, with D perhaps TRBD1 (5 bases). Germline V CDR1 and CDR2: SGDLS, YYNGEE. This CDR3 has 17 amino acids. V was clipped by 0 bases and J by 3 bases, with 19 bases between them. In DNA, the CDR3 is TGTGCCAGCAGCGTAGGTTGGGGCTTTCAGGGAAACTACGAGCAGTACTTC. Encoded protein: CASSVGWGFQGNYEQYF.